The source of this T cell receptor beta chain is a study of cytomegalovirus exposure and HLA in healthy donors. V was clipped by 5 bases and J by 3 bases, with 2 bases between them. Looked up from germline, CDR1 is MDHEN and CDR2 is SYDVKM. The CDR3 length is 10 residues. Vbeta (60) and Jbeta (13) primers were used in the PCR. The assay was immunoSEQ multiplex PCR, and TCRdb's table has in-frame clones only and misses some. The sample holds about 210,000 clones, about three quarters seen once. This clonotype originated in a boy aged 10-17 years in good health and CMV-seronegative. The genes are TRBV28 and TRBJ2-7; D remains unclear. The sequenced sample consisted of PBMCs. CDR3 region: CASSLYEQYF. For the CDR3, the DNA is TGTGCCAGCAGTCTCTACGAGCAGTACTTC.